The 20 T cell receptor beta chains listed next were all sequenced from one sample in a study of cytomegalovirus exposure and HLA in healthy donors. Primers included in the PCR were 60 Vbeta and 13 Jbeta primers. TCRdb keeps only in-frame clones here, not all; method: immunoSEQ multiplex PCR. The sample includes under 200,000 clones, roughly three quarters of them seen just once. The specimen was PBMCs. The receptors derive from a male donor in good health and CMV-seropositive.

V gene TRBV10-3 combines with J gene TRBJ1-1, with 7 bases identical to TRBD1. V was clipped by 7 bases and J by 1 base; unmatched bases: 6. The CDR3 sequence is 14 residues long. CDR1 ENHRY and CDR2 SYGVKD come from the germline V gene. Written as DNA, the CDR3 is TGTGCCATCAAGAATGACAGGGAGAACACTGAAGCTTTCTTT. As protein: CAIKNDRENTEAFF.

This chain links TRBV5-5 with TRBJ1-4; tentative D call: TRBD1 (5 bases). V was pared by 0 bases and J by 8 bases, with 14 bases between. The CDR3 totals 15 residues. Germline CDR1 reads SGHKS; CDR2 reads YYEKEE (reference sequence). The CDR3 DNA reads as TGTGCCAGCAGCTTGGATCCAGGGATGTACGAAAAACTGTTTTTT. Translation: CASSLDPGMYEKLFF.

The J gene is TRBJ1-1, the V gene TRBV28, with D perhaps TRBD1 (6 bases). The CDR3 has 14 amino acids. Germline loops: CDR1 MDHEN, CDR2 SYDVKM. V was pared by 7 bases and J by 1 base, with 13 bases between. CDR3 amino acids: CASKRGHPNTEAFF. The CDR3 nucleotides read TGTGCCAGCAAAAGGGGACACCCGAACACTGAAGCTTTCTTT.

This clone turned up a few times. This chain connects TRBV19 to TRBJ2-7, with 10 positions matching TRBD1. V was clipped by 8 bases and J by 4 bases; unmatched bases: 2. Germline assignment: CDR1 LNHDA and CDR2 SQIVND (reference sequence). This CDR3 has 12 amino acids. CDR3 loop: CASGTGDYEQYF. The CDR3 DNA reads TGTGCCAGTGGGACAGGGGATTACGAGCAGTACTTC.

V gene TRBV5-1 combines with J gene TRBJ1-1; TRBD1 is a possible D gene (6 bases). The CDR3 consists of 15 residues. Germline assignment: CDR1 SGHRS and CDR2 YFSETQ. The V end lost 4 bases, the J end lost 0 bases, and 13 bases lay between the germline ends. The CDR3 here is CASSVSGTMNTEAFF. The DNA of the CDR3 is TGCGCCAGCAGCGTCTCCGGGACAATGAACACTGAAGCTTTCTTT.

V is TRBV4-2 and J is TRBJ2-7, with TRBD1 identical over 7 bases. Germline CDR1 LGHNA, CDR2 YNFKEQ. CDR3 size: 14 residues. Trimming removed 1 base from V and 6 bases from J; junction bases left unmatched: 6. The CDR3 region is CASSQGDSLVEQYF. The CDR3, as DNA: TGTGCCAGCAGCCAAGGGGACAGCCTTGTCGAGCAGTACTTC.

There are a few counts of this clone. This chain connects TRBV18 to TRBJ2-3; 7 bases map to TRBD1. The trim removed 5 bases at V and 2 bases at J, leaving 7 bases unmatched. Germline CDR1 KGHSH, CDR2 LQKENI. There are 15 residues in the CDR3. The CDR3 region has the DNA TGTGCCAGCTCAGCTAGACAGGGCAACACAGATACGCAGTATTTT. Translating gives CASSARQGNTDTQYF.

The J gene is TRBJ2-3, the V gene TRBV7-9; weak D call: TRBD1 (5 bases). With 2 bases removed from V and 5 bases from J, the gap between germline ends came to 11 bases. The CDR3 sequence is 14 residues long. Germline V gene sequence: CDR1 SEHNR, CDR2 FQNEAQ (reference sequence). CDR3 bases: TGTGCCAGCAGCTTAACACAGGCGAAAGATACGCAGTATTTT. This gives the protein CASSLTQAKDTQYF.

In this sample, this clone turned up a few times. The chain is built from TRBV7-3 and TRBJ2-1; 15 nucleotides line up with TRBD2. With V trimmed by 2 bases and J by 6 bases, 5 bases remained unmatched. The CDR3 is made up of 17 amino acids. Germline CDR1 and CDR2: SGHTA and FQGTGA. CDR3 sequence: CASSLGGLAGGLNEQFF. The CDR3 DNA reads TGTGCCAGCAGCTTAGGAGGACTAGCGGGGGGGCTCAATGAGCAGTTCTTC.

The chain couples TRBV29-1 to TRBJ2-3, with a possible D match to TRBD2 (5 bases). V lost 8 bases, J lost 1 base, and 13 bases lay in between. The CDR3 has 13 amino acids. From germline, CDR1 is SQVTM and CDR2 ANQGSEA. The CDR3 sequence is CSTHLEGTDTQYF. CDR3 nucleotide sequence: TGCAGCACCCACTTGGAGGGCACAGATACGCAGTATTTT.

Only a few counts were recorded for this clone. This CDR3 is CARIVEREPNTGELFF. CDR3 DNA: TGTGCCAGAATAGTAGAGCGGGAGCCGAACACCGGGGAGCTGTTTTTT. The chain recombines TRBV7-5 with TRBJ2-2; TRBD2 was called by the table and not checked on the DNA. TRBV7-5 constitutes a pseudogene. The CDR3 consists of 16 residues.

V usage is TRBV2 and J usage is TRBJ1-3; 8 positions agree with TRBD1. J lost 4 bases, V lost 6 bases, and 5 bases had no gene match. The CDR3 spans 14 residues. Germline V gene sequence: CDR1 SNHLY, CDR2 FYNNEI. CDR3 nucleotide sequence: TGTGCCAGCAGGCAGGGGGCACCGGGAAACACCATATATTTT. This sequence encodes CASRQGAPGNTIYF.

V is TRBV2 and J is TRBJ2-7; 12 nucleotides agree with TRBD2. Per germline, CDR1 SNHLY and CDR2 FYNNEI. The J segment lost 7 bases and the V segment lost 6 bases, leaving 4 bases of the junction unmatched. This CDR3 is 13 amino acids long. The CDR3 region has the DNA TGTGCCAGCAGCGGACTAGCGGGGTCAGAGCAGTACTTC. Translating it yields CASSGLAGSEQYF.

The chain links TRBV5-6 to TRBJ1-2; the D is unclear. The V end lost 1 base, the J end lost 10 bases, and 11 bases lay between the germline ends. The CDR3 contains 12 residues. Germline CDR1 and CDR2: SGHDT and YYEEEE. CDR3 bases: TGTGCCAGCAGCTTGTACCAGGCCCCCTACACCTTC. This gives the protein CASSLYQAPYTF.

The J gene is TRBJ2-7, the V gene TRBV18, with a weak D call TRBD1 (7 bases). The CDR3 sequence is 13 residues long. From germline, CDR1 is KGHSH and CDR2 LQKENI. The V end was cut by 5 bases, the J end by 3 bases, with 11 bases between. CDR3 amino acids: CASSGTAGYEQYF. The CDR3 DNA reads as TGTGCCAGCTCAGGGACAGCGGGCTACGAGCAGTACTTC.

V usage is TRBV27 and J usage is TRBJ2-7; D gene ambiguous. V was pared by 3 bases and J by 3 bases, with 6 bases between. This CDR3 contains 12 residues. Germline V lookup: CDR1 MNHEY, CDR2 SMNVEV (reference sequence). CDR3 region: CASSFSGYEQYF. The CDR3 nucleotides read TGTGCCAGCAGTTTCTCGGGCTACGAGCAGTACTTC.

This clone was observed once. CDR3 in DNA: TGTGCCAGCAGCGTAGGAACTAGCGGGGGCACAGATACGCAGTATTTT. The encoded protein is CASSVGTSGGTDTQYF. The chain employs TRBV9 and TRBJ2-3; TRBD2 matches at 10 bases. This CDR3 spans 16 amino acids. The V gene's germline CDR1 is SGDLS and CDR2 YYNGEE. After removal of 0 bases from V and 1 base from J, the junction contained 2 bases not matched to a gene.

The chain carries TRBV9 and TRBJ1-4, with TRBD1 matching 8 bases. This CDR3 region has 16 residues. The V gene end was trimmed by 0 bases and the J gene end by 1 base; junction bases not matched to a gene: 2. CDR1 and CDR2 from the germline V gene are SGDLS and YYNGEE. CDR3 in amino acids: CASSVAGQGTNEKLFF. CDR3 coding DNA: TGTGCCAGCAGCGTAGCCGGACAGGGAACTAATGAAAAACTGTTTTTT.

The CDR3 reads CASSPSPRGATNEKLFF. In nucleotides, the CDR3 is TGTGCCAGCAGTCCCTCCCCCCGGGGAGCAACTAATGAAAAACTGTTTTTT. The chain couples TRBV7-7 to TRBJ1-4, with unresolved D. The CDR3 is made up of 17 amino acids. V was shortened by 6 bases and J by 0 bases, with 17 bases between the two germline ends. Germline lookup yields CDR1 SSHAT and CDR2 FNYEAQ (reference sequence).

V is TRBV2 and J is TRBJ2-1; possibly TRBD2 for D (6 bases). From germline, CDR1 is SNHLY and CDR2 FYNNEI. The CDR3 totals 11 residues. The ends were cut back, 4 bases at V and 15 bases at J, with 13 bases in the middle. The CDR3: CASSARDFTFF. In DNA form, the CDR3 reads TGTGCCAGCAGTGCCCGGGACTTTACGTTCTTC.